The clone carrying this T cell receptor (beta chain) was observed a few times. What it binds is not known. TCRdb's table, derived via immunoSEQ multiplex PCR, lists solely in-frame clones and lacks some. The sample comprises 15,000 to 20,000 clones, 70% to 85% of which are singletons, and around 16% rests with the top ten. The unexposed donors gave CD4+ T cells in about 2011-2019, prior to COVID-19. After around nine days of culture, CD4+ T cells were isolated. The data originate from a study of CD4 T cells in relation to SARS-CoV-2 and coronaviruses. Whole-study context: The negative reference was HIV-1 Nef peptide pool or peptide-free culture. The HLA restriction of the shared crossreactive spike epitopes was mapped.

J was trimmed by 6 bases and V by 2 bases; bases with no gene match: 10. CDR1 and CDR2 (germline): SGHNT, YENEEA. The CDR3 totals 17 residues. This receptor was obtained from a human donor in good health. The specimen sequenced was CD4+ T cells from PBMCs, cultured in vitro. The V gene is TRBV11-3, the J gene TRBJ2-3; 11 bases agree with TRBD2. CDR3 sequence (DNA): TGTGCCAGCAGCTTAAGAATTCTAGCGGGAGGATTGGATACGCAGTATTTT. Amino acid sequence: CASSLRILAGGLDTQYF.